Shown below are 9 T cell receptor beta chains from a single sample sequenced in a study of cytomegalovirus exposure and HLA in healthy donors. The PCR ran on 60 Vbeta and 13 Jbeta primers. Clones were sequenced by immunoSEQ multiplex PCR, and TCRdb holds only the in-frame ones, with some missing. The profile shows 150,000 to 200,000 clones, about four fifths of them singletons. Sequenced input: PBMCs. All receptors come from a man between 25 and 39 years old in good health and CMV-seropositive.

In its sample, this clone was seen a few times. The chain recombines TRBV28 with TRBJ2-3; maybe TRBD2 (5 bases). Germline CDR1 and CDR2: MDHEN and SYDVKM. The germline V and J ends were trimmed by 2 bases and 6 bases, with 12 bases remaining between them. CDR3 length equals 14 residues. CDR3 region: CASSLAYGGDTQYF. Here the CDR3 DNA reads TGTGCCAGCAGTTTAGCTTATGGCGGGGATACGCAGTATTTT.

On this clone itself: Other DNA sequences of this sample code for an identical CDR3. The chain carries TRBV29-1 and TRBJ1-4; D gene unclear. The V end was cut by 6 bases, the J end by 6 bases, with 23 bases between. Germline CDR1 and CDR2: SQVTM and ANQGSEA. This CDR3 region has 16 residues. CDR3 loop: CSVRTGLGGAHEKLFF. The CDR3 nucleotides are TGCAGCGTCCGCACTGGACTCGGAGGAGCACATGAAAAACTGTTTTTT.

The V gene is TRBV28, the J gene TRBJ2-7, with 7 positions matching TRBD2. The V gene end was trimmed by 5 bases and the J gene end by 2 bases; junction bases not matched to a gene: 15. Germline CDR1 and CDR2: MDHEN and SYDVKM. The CDR3 loop spans 17 amino acids. The CDR3 reads CASSQNRGSSGAYEQYF. The DNA for the CDR3 is TGTGCCAGCAGTCAGAACCGGGGGTCTAGCGGAGCCTACGAGCAGTACTTC.

The V call is TRBV19, the J call TRBJ2-6; 10 bases are a match to TRBD1. Losses at the gene ends were 5 bases for V and 0 bases for J; bases not matched to a gene: 7. The CDR3 is 18 residues long. Per the germline V gene, CDR1 is LNHDA and CDR2 is SQIVND (reference sequence). The chain's CDR3 is CASSSGTGESSGANVLTF. The CDR3 DNA reads TGTGCCAGTAGTTCCGGGACAGGGGAGAGCTCTGGGGCCAACGTCCTGACTTTC.

The CDR3 coding sequence is TGTGCCAGCAGTCAAGCGGGAGGGACGTACGAGCAGTACTTC. Protein sequence: CASSQAGGTYEQYF. The chain combines TRBV27 with TRBJ2-7; 10 bases map to TRBD2. The germline V gene encodes CDR1 MNHEY and CDR2 SMNVEV (reference sequence). Trimming removed 5 bases from V and 4 bases from J; junction bases left unmatched: 5. The CDR3 has 14 amino acids.

The chain uses TRBV19 and TRBJ2-7, with 7 bases lining up with TRBD2. J gave up 3 bases and V 1 base, and 0 bases lay outside the gene matches. The CDR3 loop spans 13 amino acids. CDR1 is LNHDA and CDR2 is SQIVND in the germline V gene (reference sequence). The CDR3 nucleotides are TGTGCCAGTAGTATAGGGGAGGGCTACGAGCAGTACTTC. Amino acid sequence: CASSIGEGYEQYF.

This rearrangement joins TRBV15 to TRBJ1-2; D is undetermined. Germline-derived CDR1 and CDR2 are LNHNV and YYDKDF (reference sequence). Deletions cut 5 bases from V and 5 bases from J, with 12 bases between. The CDR3 totals 13 residues. CDR3 coding DNA: TGTGCCACCAGCCGCGGCCCGGGGTATGGCTACACCTTC. It translates to CATSRGPGYGYTF.

The chain couples TRBV14 to TRBJ2-5; 9 bases are a match to TRBD1. V lost 2 bases, J lost 3 bases, and 7 bases stayed unmatched. Germline V gene lookup returns CDR1 SGHDN and CDR2 FVKESK. The CDR3 covers 16 residues. CDR3 coding DNA: TGTGCCAGCAGCCAATACAGGGGGCTCGGTGAAGAGACCCAGTACTTC. Its translation is CASSQYRGLGEETQYF.

This clone turned up a few times. The CDR3 bases are TGTGCCAGCAGCCCGTACCGCCAGGGGAACACTGAAGCTTTCTTT. Translating gives CASSPYRQGNTEAFF. The rearrangement links TRBV7-6 to TRBJ1-1; a possible D gene is TRBD1 (5 bases). The V end lost 5 bases, the J end lost 1 base, and 14 bases lay between the germline ends. Germline CDR1 and CDR2: SGHVS and FNYEAQ. This CDR3 contains 15 residues.